This T cell receptor beta chain was documented in a study of sequential checkpoint blockade in melanoma. The CDR3 length is 15 residues. Germline CDR1 is ENHRY and CDR2 is SYGVKD. V lost 1 base, J lost 3 bases, and 1 base stayed unmatched. Noted treatment: randomized to nivolumab then ipilimumab (arm A) or the reverse (arm B). No patient had prior DNA-damaging chemotherapy. This clone showed up just a few times. Sequenced by immunoSEQ multiplex PCR; TCRdb stores in-frame clones only, minus some. The data show around 2,000 clones, with roughly 60% seen just once and over 12% held by the top ten. Sequenced material: CD8+ T cells sorted from blood (inferred from file names), taken from a patient given nivolumab and ipilimumab in sequence. The TCR comes from a human patient with melanoma. Some clones in this sample may be carry-over from other donors' samples. This rearrangement joins TRBV10-3 to TRBJ2-3; 10 positions match TRBD1. DNA of the CDR3: TGTGCCATCAGTGAGTTGGGACAGGGGACAGATACGCAGTATTTT. Its protein is CAISELGQGTDTQYF.